A single sample gave rise to the 26 T cell receptor beta chains below, sequenced in a study of blood T cell repertoires in COVID-19 (dated by TCRdb to 2018 to 2020). Library preparation used the immunoSEQ multiplex PCR assay. TCRdb provides this immuneACCESS table in a form limited to in-frame rearrangements. Some clones are lacking; in checked studies, under half of them reflect an unresolved V gene, and why the rest are absent is not known. Here the sample has 75,000 to 100,000 clones; around nine tenths occur a single time. Approximately 15% of the sample is taken by the ten largest. The specimen sequenced was peripheral blood. Source of these receptors: a human donor in a cohort sampled during active COVID-19.

The chain has TRBV18 and TRBJ2-1; 8 bases match TRBD1. The germline V gene encodes CDR1 KGHSH and CDR2 LQKENI. There are 16 residues in the CDR3. V lost 6 bases, J lost 0 bases, and 7 bases stayed unmatched. The CDR3 nucleotides are TGTGCCAGCTCGCCCAGGGGGCCCAGCTCCTACAATGAGCAGTTCTTC. It is translated as CASSPRGPSSYNEQFF.

The chain joins TRBV6-6 to TRBJ2-3, with 9 bases that match TRBD2. V was clipped by 5 bases and J by 5 bases; unmatched bases: 14. The CDR3 covers 17 residues. Germline CDR1 MNHNY, CDR2 SVGAGI (reference sequence). CDR3 coding DNA: TGTGCCAGCAGTCCTCCGGGGAGCGGGGGGTCAAGAGATACGCAGTATTTT. This encodes CASSPPGSGGSRDTQYF.

The J gene is TRBJ2-1, the V gene TRBV6-2 or TRBV6-3, with TRBD2 matching 8 bases. Germline CDR1 and CDR2: MNHEY and SVGEGT. The CDR3 spans 15 residues. J lost 4 bases, V lost 6 bases, and 8 bases had no gene match. The CDR3 bases are TGTGCCAGCAGCCGTACCGGGGGGGTGTACAATGAGCAGTTCTTC. It specifies CASSRTGGVYNEQFF.

The rearrangement links TRBV5-6 to TRBJ1-4; the match to TRBD1 covers 9 bases. The germline V gene has CDR1 SGHDT and CDR2 YYEEEE. The CDR3 has 15 amino acids. J lost 5 bases, V lost 4 bases, and 6 bases had no gene match. This chain's CDR3 is CASSPRGTGNEKLFF. In DNA, the CDR3 is TGTGCCAGCAGCCCGAGAGGGACAGGGAATGAAAAACTGTTTTTT.

The V gene is TRBV6-1, the J gene TRBJ1-2; 7 bases map to TRBD1. Germline V lookup: CDR1 MNHNS, CDR2 SASEGT. V dropped 2 bases and J dropped 6; count of bases not matched to a gene: 6. This CDR3 contains 14 residues. CDR3 nucleotides: TGTGCCAGCAGTGAAAATTACAGGGGCGATGGCTACACCTTC. It translates to CASSENYRGDGYTF.

The V and J genes are TRBV18 and TRBJ2-6, with 10 positions matching TRBD1. Germline CDR1 is KGHSH and CDR2 is LQKENI. Trimming cost V 1 base and J 0 bases; bases outside gene matches: 3. The CDR3 has 18 residues. The CDR3 region is CASSPRTGGSSGANVLTF. The CDR3 bases are TGTGCCAGCTCACCACGGACAGGGGGATCCTCTGGGGCCAACGTCCTGACTTTC.

The chain couples TRBV4-1 to TRBJ2-1, with D hard to call. The CDR3 loop spans 13 amino acids. Germline lookup yields CDR1 MGHRA and CDR2 YSYEKL. Between the trimmed V and J ends, which lost 1 base and 4 bases, there was a span of 5 bases. CDR3 residues: CASSQGGYNEQFF. CDR3 DNA: TGCGCCAGCAGCCAAGGCGGTTACAATGAGCAGTTCTTC.

This chain uses TRBV3-1 (or the pseudogene TRBV3-2) with TRBJ1-1; unclear D gene. The V end was cut by 6 bases, the J end by 2 bases, with 4 bases between. CDR1 is LGHDT, CDR2 YNNKEL, per germline (reference sequence). The CDR3 extends over 11 amino acids. DNA for the CDR3: TGTGCCAGCAGTACTAACACTGAAGCTTTCTTT. This encodes CASSTNTEAFF.

The chain employs TRBV24-1 and TRBJ2-5; the D gene is possibly TRBD2 (5 bases). The germline CDR1 and CDR2 sequences are KGHDR and SFDVKD. CDR3 length: 14 amino acids. V was clipped by 6 bases and J by 0 bases, with 10 bases between them. CDR3 protein: CATSRSGYQETQYF. The CDR3 DNA reads TGTGCCACCAGTCGGTCGGGATACCAAGAGACCCAGTACTTC.

This clone has only a few counts. The rearrangement uses TRBV6-5 and TRBJ1-5; TRBD1 might be the D (5 bases). Germline values: CDR1 MNHEY, CDR2 SVGAGI. V was cut by 5 bases and J by 6 bases, with 17 bases left in between. The CDR3 loop spans 15 amino acids. The chain's CDR3 is CASSPGTIGVQPQHF. CDR3 coding DNA: TGTGCCAGCAGTCCCGGGACTATCGGCGTTCAGCCCCAGCATTTT.

V gene TRBV13 combines with J gene TRBJ2-1; 7 bases agree with TRBD1. The CDR3 is made up of 15 amino acids. Germline lookup yields CDR1 PRHDT and CDR2 FYEKMQ (reference sequence). Losses at the gene ends were 1 base for V and 6 bases for J; bases not matched to a gene: 6. The CDR3 DNA reads TGTGCCAGCAGCTTAGACGAGGGGGCGATCAATGAGCAGTTCTTC. Translated, it gives CASSLDEGAINEQFF.

The chain uses TRBV19 and TRBJ2-1, with D possibly TRBD1 on 5 matching bases. This CDR3 comprises 16 residues. V lost 1 base and J lost 1, with 11 bases in between. Germline CDR1 reads LNHDA; CDR2 reads SQIVND (reference sequence). CDR3: CASSIGSPGSYNEQFF. The CDR3 bases are TGTGCCAGTAGTATAGGGTCCCCAGGGTCCTACAATGAGCAGTTCTTC. Complete variable domain (other parts from reference TRBV19 and TRBJ2-1): DGGITQSPKYLFRKEGQNVTLSCEQNLNHDAMYWYRQDPGQGLRLIYYSQIVNDFQKGDIAEGYSVSREKKESFPLTVTSAQKNPTAFYLCASSIGSPGSYNEQFFGPGTRLTVL.

This clone appeared once. V is TRBV10-2 and J is TRBJ2-5, with D tentatively TRBD2 (10 bases). This CDR3 is 16 amino acids long. The germline gives CDR1 WSHSY, CDR2 SAAADI. V lost 6 bases, J lost 7 bases, and 24 bases lay in between. CDR3 nucleotides: TGCGCCAGCAGCAAAGGACTAGCGGCGACAGGGGGGACCCAGTACTTC. Its protein is CASSKGLAATGGTQYF.

This clone has just one count. The rearrangement links TRBV7-8 to TRBJ1-5, with unresolved D. Germline lookup yields CDR1 SGHVS and CDR2 FQNEAQ. The V gene lost 0 bases and the J gene lost 2 bases, with 5 bases spanning the gap. The CDR3 sequence is 14 residues long. Here the CDR3 DNA reads TGTGCCAGCAGCTTAGCGGCGGGCAATCAGCCCCAGCATTTT. Protein product: CASSLAAGNQPQHF.

V and J are TRBV2 and TRBJ1-3; possible D gene TRBD1, 6 bases. The V end lost 7 bases, the J end lost 0 bases, and 7 bases lay between the germline ends. This CDR3 spans 13 amino acids. The germline gives CDR1 SNHLY, CDR2 FYNNEI. CDR3 protein: CASTGVSGNTIYF. CDR3 nucleotides: TGTGCCAGCACAGGGGTCTCTGGAAACACCATATATTTT.

The chain combines TRBV7-2 with TRBJ2-3; D is ambiguous. The CDR3 loop spans 15 amino acids. Germline V lookup: CDR1 SGHTA, CDR2 FQGNSA. V gave up 0 bases and J gave up 1 base, with 8 bases separating them. This CDR3 reads CASSLANLRTDTQYF. In DNA form, the CDR3 reads TGTGCCAGCAGCTTAGCTAACCTACGCACAGATACGCAGTATTTT.

The gene calls are TRBV24-1 and TRBJ2-2, with no clear D. Germline V lookup: CDR1 KGHDR, CDR2 SFDVKD. V shed 5 bases and J shed 6 bases, with 9 bases lying between them. This CDR3 is built from 13 residues. The CDR3 coding sequence is TGTGCCACCAGTGGGCCTCCTCCCGGGGAGCTGTTTTTT. Translated: CATSGPPPGELFF.

This clone was picked up a small number of times. The chain couples TRBV10-3 to TRBJ2-1; 10 nucleotides agree with TRBD2. V shed 3 bases and J 6 bases; nucleotides not matched to a gene: 11. Germline V gives CDR1 ENHRY, CDR2 SYGVKD. CDR3 length: 17 amino acids. The CDR3 loop is CAISDLAGSSGSNEQFF. In DNA, the CDR3 is TGTGCCATCAGTGACCTCGCGGGGTCTAGCGGGAGCAATGAGCAGTTCTTC.

J is TRBJ2-3 and V is TRBV7-8; 8 positions match TRBD1. The CDR3 extends over 14 amino acids. V gave up 0 bases and J gave up 7 bases; unmatched junction bases: 3. From germline, CDR1 is SGHVS and CDR2 FQNEAQ. Written as DNA, the CDR3 is TGTGCCAGCAGCTTAGCTGGGACAGGCTATACGCAGTATTTT. This sequence encodes CASSLAGTGYTQYF.

The V call is TRBV3-1 (or the pseudogene TRBV3-2), the J call TRBJ2-3, with 8 bases lining up with TRBD2. The CDR3 extends over 15 amino acids. V was pared by 7 bases and J by 6 bases, with 12 bases of the junction left unmatched. Looked up from germline, CDR1 is LGHDT and CDR2 is YNNKEL (reference sequence). DNA for the CDR3: TGTGCCAGCACCTCATATCGGGGGGGCTCGGATACGCAGTATTTT. It specifies CASTSYRGGSDTQYF.

The rearrangement links TRBV10-1 to TRBJ1-1; D is ambiguous. Trimming removed 8 bases from V and 4 bases from J, with 26 bases in between. From germline, CDR1 is WNHNN and CDR2 SYGVQD (reference sequence). The CDR3 extends over 17 amino acids. The CDR3: CASREGGPVGRRTEAFF. The CDR3 DNA sequence: TGCGCCAGCCGGGAGGGAGGCCCGGTGGGTCGTCGCACTGAAGCTTTCTTT.

V and J are TRBV28 and TRBJ2-1; no definite D call. The CDR3 has 14 amino acids. Trimming removed 7 bases from V and 0 bases from J, with 10 bases in between. Looked up from germline, CDR1 is MDHEN and CDR2 is SYDVKM. The CDR3 DNA reads as TGTGCCAGCACCCTACCCGGCTCCTACAATGAGCAGTTCTTC. It encodes CASTLPGSYNEQFF.

This sequence joins TRBV28 and TRBJ2-4; the D gene is possibly TRBD2 (6 bases). Germline V gives CDR1 MDHEN, CDR2 SYDVKM. The V gene lost 4 bases and the J gene lost 13 bases, with 14 bases spanning the gap. The CDR3 contains 12 residues. CDR3 coding DNA: TGTGCCAGCAGTTCCCAACCTAGCGCACAGTACTTC. It yields the protein CASSSQPSAQYF. The variable domain in full, completed from reference TRBV28 and TRBJ2-4, reads DVKVTQSSRYLVKRTGEKVFLECVQDMDHENMFWYRQDPGLGLRLIYFSYDVKMKEKGDIPEGYSVSREKKERFSLILESASTNQTSMYLCASSSQPSAQYFGAGTRLSVL.

The chain carries TRBV28 and TRBJ1-2, with a tentative D call TRBD1 (6 bases). The germline V gene has CDR1 MDHEN and CDR2 SYDVKM. The germline V and J ends were trimmed by 7 bases and 4 bases, with 16 bases remaining between them. This CDR3 region has 14 residues. The CDR3 spells CASKKPGGPYGYTF. The CDR3 bases are TGTGCCAGCAAGAAACCGGGGGGGCCCTATGGCTACACCTTC.

The chain has TRBV4-1 and TRBJ1-6; D is uncertain. Germline assignment: CDR1 MGHRA and CDR2 YSYEKL. CDR3 size: 13 residues. V lost 0 bases and J 6 bases, leaving 3 bases between the germline ends. The DNA for the CDR3 is TGCGCCAGCAGCCAAGACAGTAATTCACCCCTCCACTTT. This translates into CASSQDSNSPLHF.

This sequence joins TRBV7-9 and TRBJ2-3; maybe TRBD1 (5 bases). Germline V gene data show CDR1 as SEHNR and CDR2 as FQNEAQ (reference sequence). V gave up 5 bases and J gave up 2 bases, with 17 bases separating them. The CDR3 runs to 16 residues. As DNA, the CDR3 is TGTGCCAGCAGCGACCGGAAGGGGCGGATCACAGATACGCAGTATTTT. Amino acid sequence: CASSDRKGRITDTQYF. Together with reference TRBV7-9 and TRBJ2-3, the CDR3 gives the full variable domain: DTGVSQNPRHKITKRGQNVTFRCDPISEHNRLYWYRQTLGQGPEFLTYFQNEAQLEKSRLLSDRFSAERPKGSFSTLEIQRTEQGDSAMYLCASSDRKGRITDTQYFGPGTRLTVL.